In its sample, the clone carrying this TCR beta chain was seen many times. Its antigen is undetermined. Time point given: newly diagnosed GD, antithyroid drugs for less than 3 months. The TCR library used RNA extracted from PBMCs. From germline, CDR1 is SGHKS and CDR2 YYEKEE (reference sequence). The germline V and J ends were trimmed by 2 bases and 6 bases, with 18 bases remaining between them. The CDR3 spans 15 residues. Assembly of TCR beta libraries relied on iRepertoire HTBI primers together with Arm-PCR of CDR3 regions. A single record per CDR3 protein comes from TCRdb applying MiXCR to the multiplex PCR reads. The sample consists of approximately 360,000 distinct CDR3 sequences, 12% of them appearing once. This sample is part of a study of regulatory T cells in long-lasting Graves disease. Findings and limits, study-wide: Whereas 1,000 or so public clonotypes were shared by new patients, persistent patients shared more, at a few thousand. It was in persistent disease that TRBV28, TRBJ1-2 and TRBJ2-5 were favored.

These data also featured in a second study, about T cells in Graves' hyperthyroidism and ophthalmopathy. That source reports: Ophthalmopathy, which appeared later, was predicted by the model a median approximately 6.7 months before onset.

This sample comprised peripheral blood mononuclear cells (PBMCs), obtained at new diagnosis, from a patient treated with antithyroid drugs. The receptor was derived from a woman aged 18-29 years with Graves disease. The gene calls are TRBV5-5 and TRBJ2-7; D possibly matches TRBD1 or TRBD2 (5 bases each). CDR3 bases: TGTGCCAGCAGCTTCACAGGATTCGACTACGTCGAGCAGTACTTC. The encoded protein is CASSFTGFDYVEQYF. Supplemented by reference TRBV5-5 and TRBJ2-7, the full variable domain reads DAGVTQSPTHLIKTRGQQVTLRCSPISGHKSVSWYQQVLGQGPQFIFQYYEKEERGRGNFPDRFSARQFPNYSSELNVNALLLGDSALYLCASSFTGFDYVEQYFGPGTRLTVT.